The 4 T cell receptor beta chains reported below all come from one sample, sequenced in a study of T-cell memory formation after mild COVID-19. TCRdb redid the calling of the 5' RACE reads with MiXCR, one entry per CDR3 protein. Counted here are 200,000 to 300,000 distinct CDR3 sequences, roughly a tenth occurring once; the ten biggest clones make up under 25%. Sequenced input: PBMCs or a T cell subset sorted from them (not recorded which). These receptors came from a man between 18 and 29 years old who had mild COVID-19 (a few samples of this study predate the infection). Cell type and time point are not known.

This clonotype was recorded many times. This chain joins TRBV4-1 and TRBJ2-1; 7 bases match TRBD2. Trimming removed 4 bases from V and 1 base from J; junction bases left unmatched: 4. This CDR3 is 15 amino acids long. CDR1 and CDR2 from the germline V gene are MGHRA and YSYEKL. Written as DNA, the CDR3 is TGCGCCAGCAGCCTCCCGGGGGGTTCCTACAATGAGCAGTTCTTC. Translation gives CASSLPGGSYNEQFF.

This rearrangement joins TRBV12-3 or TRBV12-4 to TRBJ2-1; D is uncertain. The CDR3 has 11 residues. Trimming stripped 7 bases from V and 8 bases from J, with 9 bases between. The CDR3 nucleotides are TGTGCCAGCATGGCGTTCGATGAGCAGTTCTTC. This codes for CASMAFDEQFF.

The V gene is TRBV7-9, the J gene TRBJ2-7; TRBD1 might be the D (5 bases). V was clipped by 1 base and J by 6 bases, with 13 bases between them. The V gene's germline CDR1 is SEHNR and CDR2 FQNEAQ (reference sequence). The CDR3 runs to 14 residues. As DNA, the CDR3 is TGTGCCAGCAGCTTAGGGGGCAGGGTCCTCGAGCAGTACTTC. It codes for CASSLGGRVLEQYF.

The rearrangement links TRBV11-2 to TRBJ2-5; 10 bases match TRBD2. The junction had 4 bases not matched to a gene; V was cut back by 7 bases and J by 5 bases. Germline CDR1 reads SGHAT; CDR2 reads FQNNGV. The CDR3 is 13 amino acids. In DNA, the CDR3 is TGTGCCAGCACCGGGACTAGCGCGGAGACCCAGTACTTC. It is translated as CASTGTSAETQYF.